Listed here are 21 T cell receptor beta chains from one sample, sequenced in a study of OX40 agonist ivuxolimab in advanced cancers. This table comes from immunoSEQ multiplex PCR, and its TCRdb copy is limited to in-frame clones, with some not included. The data show some 150,000 clones, 90% seen once. The starting material was CD4+ or CD8+ T cells sorted from blood, obtained in a trial of the OX40 agonist ivuxolimab. These receptors were obtained from an adult with an advanced solid tumor such as melanoma, head and neck, liver or kidney cancer.

This clone has only one observation. The gene calls are TRBV5-8 and TRBJ2-6; weak D call: TRBD2 (6 bases). V shed 5 bases and J shed 0 bases, with 15 bases lying between them. The CDR3 runs to 17 residues. Germline V gives CDR1 SGHTS, CDR2 YDEGEE. CDR3 sequence (DNA): TGTGCCAGCAGTTTAGCGGTTGTGAGCTCTGGGGCCAACGTCCTGACTTTC. This gives the protein CASSLAVVSSGANVLTF.

This clone was seen a handful of times. The V gene is TRBV5-1, the J gene TRBJ2-7; D unclear. V was pared by 0 bases and J by 4 bases, with 11 bases between. The CDR3 is 14 amino acids. CDR1 and CDR2 from the germline V gene are SGHRS and YFSETQ. The CDR3 loop reads CASSLGDTLYEQYF. CDR3 DNA: TGCGCCAGCAGCTTGGGAGACACTTTATACGAGCAGTACTTC.

The chain joins TRBV19 to TRBJ2-1; possible D gene TRBD1, 5 bases. The CDR3 runs 17 residues. V was pared by 2 bases and J by 4 bases, with 18 bases between. Germline loops: CDR1 LNHDA, CDR2 SQIVND (reference sequence). The CDR3 DNA reads TGTGCCAGTAGTATACCTTCGTCAGGGCCGTCGTACAATGAGCAGTTCTTC. The encoded protein is CASSIPSSGPSYNEQFF. Supplemented by reference TRBV19 and TRBJ2-1, the full variable domain reads DGGITQSPKYLFRKEGQNVTLSCEQNLNHDAMYWYRQDPGQGLRLIYYSQIVNDFQKGDIAEGYSVSREKKESFPLTVTSAQKNPTAFYLCASSIPSSGPSYNEQFFGPGTRLTVL.

The J gene is TRBJ2-2, the V gene TRBV7-9, with a possible D match to TRBD1 (5 bases). The CDR3 runs 15 residues. CDR1 SEHNR and CDR2 FQNEAQ come from the germline V gene (reference sequence). V was clipped by 5 bases and J by 5 bases, with 15 bases between them. CDR3 in amino acids: CASSITAGQTGELFF. Here the CDR3 DNA reads TGTGCCAGCAGCATCACAGCAGGGCAGACCGGGGAGCTGTTTTTT.

This chain links TRBV4-1 with TRBJ1-2; D ambiguous. This CDR3 has 16 amino acids. V was cut by 4 bases and J by 3 bases, with 18 bases left in between. In germline, CDR1 is MGHRA, CDR2 YSYEKL. In nucleotides, the CDR3 is TGCGCCAGCAGCCCCGGCGTAGGCCGCGGGGACTATGGCTACACCTTC. This codes for CASSPGVGRGDYGYTF.

This clone was detected only a few times. V and J are TRBV12-5 and TRBJ1-1; D gene unclear. Germline loops: CDR1 LGHNT, CDR2 FRNRAP. Between the trimmed V and J ends, which lost 6 bases and 7 bases, there was a span of 9 bases. The CDR3 consists of 11 residues. The CDR3 sequence: CASGETGEAFF. CDR3 nucleotides: TGTGCTAGTGGGGAGACGGGTGAAGCTTTCTTT.

This rearrangement joins TRBV5-1 to TRBJ2-3; 8 bases line up with TRBD2. Trimming took 2 bases from V and 5 from J; bases not matched to a gene: 7. The CDR3 totals 15 residues. From germline, CDR1 is SGHRS and CDR2 YFSETQ. The CDR3: CASSFRREERDTQYF. In nucleotides, the CDR3 is TGCGCCAGCAGCTTTAGGCGGGAGGAGAGAGATACGCAGTATTTT.

The chain recombines TRBV7-3 with TRBJ1-1; TRBD1 matches 8 bases. Germline V gene lookup returns CDR1 SGHTA and CDR2 FQGTGA. This CDR3 is built from 14 residues. V lost 6 bases to trimming and J lost 2 bases; unmatched junction nucleotides: 5. CDR3 sequence: CASRPDRGNTEAFF. CDR3 DNA sequence: TGTGCCAGCAGGCCAGACAGGGGAAACACTGAAGCTTTCTTT.

This chain uses TRBV7-3 with TRBJ1-2, with D perhaps TRBD1 (6 bases). With 1 base removed from V and 6 bases from J, the gap between germline ends came to 9 bases. The CDR3 has 13 residues. Germline loops: CDR1 SGHTA, CDR2 FQGTGA. CDR3 region: CASSLIPGDGYTF. Here the CDR3 DNA reads TGTGCCAGCAGCTTAATTCCAGGGGATGGCTACACCTTC.

This rearrangement joins TRBV7-3 to TRBJ1-1; no firm D call. The CDR3 contains 16 residues. The V gene's germline CDR1 is SGHTA and CDR2 FQGTGA. Deletions cut 1 base from V and 0 bases from J, with 12 bases between. The CDR3 protein is CASSLMSRPMNTEAFF. For the CDR3, the DNA is TGTGCCAGCAGCTTAATGTCTAGGCCCATGAACACTGAAGCTTTCTTT.

The chain employs TRBV28 and TRBJ2-1; 9 bases line up with TRBD1. V gave up 3 bases and J gave up 3 bases; unmatched junction bases: 6. Looked up from germline, CDR1 is MDHEN and CDR2 is SYDVKM. The CDR3 is 16 amino acids. The CDR3: CASSFHGTGHYNEQFF. CDR3 coding DNA: TGTGCCAGCAGTTTCCACGGGACAGGGCACTACAATGAGCAGTTCTTC.

The rearrangement links TRBV9 to TRBJ1-1; 7 nucleotides line up with TRBD1. CDR3 length: 16 residues. V shed 0 bases, J shed 1 base, and the junction held 6 bases outside the gene matches. CDR1 is SGDLS, CDR2 YYNGEE, per germline. This CDR3 is CASSVGVTGTNTEAFF. CDR3 sequence (DNA): TGTGCCAGCAGCGTAGGAGTGACAGGGACGAACACTGAAGCTTTCTTT.

This clone was detected once. For the CDR3, the DNA is TGTGCCAGCAGCTTAACCCGTACAGAATATGGCTACACCTTC. It translates to CASSLTRTEYGYTF. The rearrangement joins TRBV7-3 to TRBJ1-2, with unresolved D. CDR1 is SGHTA, CDR2 FQGTGA, per germline. V was shortened by 0 bases and J by 5 bases, with 10 bases between the two germline ends. CDR3 length: 14 amino acids.

In its sample, this clone was seen once. The chain has TRBV27 and TRBJ2-1; 9 positions match TRBD2. With V trimmed by 0 bases and J by 8 bases, 14 bases remained unmatched. Germline-derived CDR1 and CDR2 are MNHEY and SMNVEV (reference sequence). The CDR3 is 18 amino acids. CDR3 DNA: TGTGCCAGCAGTTTATCGTGGGGCGGGAGGGCCATCATCTATGAGCAGTTCTTC. This translates into CASSLSWGGRAIIYEQFF.

The V gene is TRBV7-8, the J gene TRBJ2-5; possibly TRBD2 for D (7 bases). The J call could be wrong; TRBJ2-7 is a better fit for the DNA end. CDR3 size: 13 residues. Germline CDR1 is SGHVS and CDR2 is FQNEAQ. CDR3 protein: CASSLDREGEQYF. For the CDR3, the DNA is TGTGCCAGCAGCTTAGACAGGGAGGGCGAGCAGTACTTC.

The count of this clone is one. The junction and the germline gene differ at one end; a read error may be behind it. The chain joins TRBV18 to TRBJ2-1; TRBD1 matches 8 bases. Germline assignment: CDR1 KGHSH and CDR2 LQKENI. The CDR3 contains 14 residues. CDR3 amino acids: CASAPDRVYNEQFF. In DNA form, the CDR3 reads TGTGCCAGCGCACCGGACAGGGTTTACAATGAGCAGTTCTTC.

The chain links TRBV27 to TRBJ1-2; no clear D gene. V dropped 2 bases and J dropped 0 bases, with 13 bases sitting between them. The germline V gene has CDR1 MNHEY and CDR2 SMNVEV (reference sequence). This CDR3 has 16 residues. The CDR3, as DNA: TGTGCCAGCAGTTTAGGGCCGGGAGTTTCTAACTATGGCTACACCTTC. This translates into CASSLGPGVSNYGYTF.

Comments on this clone: Other DNA sequences in the sample encode the same CDR3. V usage is TRBV6-5 and J usage is TRBJ2-1, with 11 bases that match TRBD1. Trimming at V came to 5 bases and at J to 7 bases, leaving 4 bases not matched to a gene. The CDR3 loop spans 14 amino acids. Germline assignment: CDR1 MNHEY and CDR2 SVGAGI. The CDR3 is CASSRDRGRNEQFF. The CDR3 DNA reads TGTGCCAGCAGTCGGGACAGGGGGAGGAATGAGCAGTTCTTC.

The V and J genes are TRBV6-1 and TRBJ2-5; 11 bases are shared with TRBD2. Germline V lookup: CDR1 MNHNS, CDR2 SASEGT. With 4 bases clipped from V and 4 bases from J, the junction kept 11 bases outside the gene matches. The CDR3 length is 17 residues. CDR3 protein: CASSGHVNLAGGETQYF. CDR3 DNA sequence: TGTGCCAGCAGTGGGCACGTCAATCTAGCGGGAGGAGAGACCCAGTACTTC.

This chain connects TRBV29-1 to TRBJ1-4; 9 positions match TRBD1. The ends lost 3 bases at V and 7 bases at J; junction bases unmatched: 12. CDR1 and CDR2 from the germline V gene are SQVTM and ANQGSEA. The CDR3 totals 16 residues. CDR3 DNA: TGCAGCGTTGAGGATCCTACAGGGGGCAGACGTGAAAAACTGTTTTTT. Translation gives CSVEDPTGGRREKLFF.

This sequence joins TRBV27 and TRBJ2-7, with D possibly called TRBD1 or TRBD2 (6 bases each). With 3 bases removed from V and 5 bases from J, the gap between germline ends came to 20 bases. Germline V gives CDR1 MNHEY, CDR2 SMNVEV (reference sequence). The CDR3 consists of 16 residues. The CDR3 DNA is TGTGCCAGCAGTTTGGGGGGACAACCCCTCTTCAACGAGCAGTACTTC. Its protein is CASSLGGQPLFNEQYF.